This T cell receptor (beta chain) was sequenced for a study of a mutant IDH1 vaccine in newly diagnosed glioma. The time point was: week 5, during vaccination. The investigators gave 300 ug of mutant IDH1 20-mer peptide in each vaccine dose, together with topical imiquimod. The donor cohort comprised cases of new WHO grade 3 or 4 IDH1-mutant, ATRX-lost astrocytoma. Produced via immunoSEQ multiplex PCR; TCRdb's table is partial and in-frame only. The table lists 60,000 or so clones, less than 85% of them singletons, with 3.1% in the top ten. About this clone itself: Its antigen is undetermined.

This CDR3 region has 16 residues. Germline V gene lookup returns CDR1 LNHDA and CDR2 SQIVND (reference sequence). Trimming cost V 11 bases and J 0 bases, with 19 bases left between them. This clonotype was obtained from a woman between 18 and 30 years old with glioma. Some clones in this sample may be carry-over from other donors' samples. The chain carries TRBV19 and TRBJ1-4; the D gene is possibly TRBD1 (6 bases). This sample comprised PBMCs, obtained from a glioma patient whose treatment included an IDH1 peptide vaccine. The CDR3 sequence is CAGGGDLHATNEKLFF. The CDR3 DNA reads TGTGCCGGGGGCGGGGACCTACATGCAACTAATGAAAAACTGTTTTTT.